The rows below give T cell receptor beta chains drawn from one sample of a study of cytomegalovirus exposure and HLA in healthy donors. This table comes from immunoSEQ multiplex PCR, and its TCRdb copy is limited to in-frame clones, with some not included. The data contain about 130,000 clones, around three quarters of them singletons. Material for sequencing was PBMCs. The receptors shown here come from a man aged 18 to 29 in good health and CMV-seronegative. Each CDR3 is given with its conserved first and last residue. The D gene is left open where the match is weak. Expanded clones get a size class; other rows say once, few or many, or leave the size out.

len	abundance	v_gene	d_gene	j_gene	CDR3aa	CDR3nt
15	few	TRBV6-5	TRBD2	TRBJ2-7	CASRLAGVSAYEQYF	TGTGCCAGCAGGCTAGCGGGAGTATCTGCCTACGAGCAGTACTTC
12	NA	TRBV28	NA	TRBJ1-4	CASSGRNEKLFF	TGTGCCAGCAGCGGGAGAAATGAAAAACTGTTTTTT
12	NA	TRBV4-3	NA	TRBJ2-1	CASSQDRNEQFF	TGCGCCAGCAGCCAAGACCGCAATGAGCAGTTCTTC
13	NA	TRBV6-5	NA	TRBJ1-2	CASSEVPDGGDTF	TGTGCCAGCAGTGAAGTTCCGGACGGCGGGGACACCTTC
15	NA	TRBV6-6	TRBD2	TRBJ2-2	CASYLAGGPIGELFF	TGTGCCAGCTATCTAGCGGGAGGGCCAATCGGGGAGCTGTTTTTT
16	once	TRBV7-9	NA	TRBJ2-7	CASSSPEGGMNYEQYF	TGTGCCAGCAGCTCCCCAGAGGGCGGGATGAACTACGAGCAGTACTTC
15	NA	TRBV27	TRBD2	TRBJ2-3	CASRRGTSGTDTQYF	TGTGCCAGCAGACGGGGGACTAGCGGCACAGATACGCAGTATTTT
15	NA	TRBV6-6	NA	TRBJ2-7	CASTSSSGGLYGQYF	TGTGCCAGCACCTCCTCGTCAGGGGGACTGTATGGGCAGTACTTC
18	NA	TRBV7-6	NA	TRBJ2-1	CASSTYTPVLAYNNEQFF	TGTGCCAGCAGCACGTACACCCCCGTCCTAGCGTACAACAATGAGCAGTTCTTC
16	once	TRBV10-1	TRBD2	TRBJ2-1	CASSESSLAGLDEQFF	TGCGCCAGCAGTGAGTCGTCACTAGCGGGTTTGGATGAGCAGTTCTTC
20	NA	TRBV27	TRBD1	TRBJ1-4	CASSLIYAGGRRATNEKLFF	TGTGCCAGCAGTTTAATTTACGCAGGGGGCCGTCGGGCAACTAATGAAAAACTGTTTTTT
15	NA	TRBV28	TRBD2	TRBJ2-1	CASSSVAGGTNEQFF	TGTGCCAGCAGTTCGGTAGCGGGAGGAACAAATGAGCAGTTCTTC
15	NA	TRBV10-3	NA	TRBJ2-7	CAISESLAGSDEQYF	TGTGCCATCAGTGAGTCCCTCGCAGGGTCGGACGAGCAGTACTTC
14	NA	TRBV5-4	TRBD1	TRBJ2-5	CASSSDQGVQTQYF	TGTGCCAGCAGCTCTGACCAGGGGGTTCAGACCCAGTACTTC
13	once	TRBV28	NA	TRBJ2-1	CASSSSKVRGQFF	TGTGCCAGCAGTTCATCAAAGGTCCGGGGGCAGTTCTTC
13	NA	TRBV28	NA	TRBJ1-2	CASRGGGIYGYTF	TGTGCCAGCAGGGGAGGGGGGATCTATGGCTACACCTTC
13	NA	TRBV18	NA	TRBJ1-5	CASSPSGVQPQHF	TGTGCCAGCTCACCATCAGGGGTCCAGCCCCAGCATTTT
15	once	TRBV11-2	NA	TRBJ1-2	CASSLVLTPPGGYTF	TGTGCCAGCAGCTTAGTCCTCACTCCGCCGGGTGGCTACACCTTC
14	once	TRBV7-2	TRBD2	TRBJ2-7	CASSRTSPRGEQYF	TGTGCCAGCAGCCGGACTAGCCCTAGGGGCGAGCAGTACTTC
14	NA	TRBV7-6	NA	TRBJ2-1	CASSGRTPYNEQFF	TGTGCCAGCAGCGGGCGGACACCGTACAATGAGCAGTTCTTC
14	NA	TRBV7-9	NA	TRBJ1-5	CASSSRDVNQPQHF	TGTGCCAGCAGCTCTCGGGATGTAAATCAGCCCCAGCATTTT
16	once	TRBV11-2	NA	TRBJ1-5	CASSAGGGVSNQPQHF	TGTGCCAGCAGCGCCGGGGGAGGAGTGAGCAATCAGCCCCAGCATTTT
13	NA	TRBV6-1	NA	TRBJ1-1	CASIGLAGTEAFF	TGTGCCAGCATTGGACTCGCGGGCACTGAAGCTTTCTTT
15	NA	TRBV5-1	NA	TRBJ2-2	CAGGCRGRNTGELFF	TGCGCCGGGGGGTGCAGGGGGAGGAACACCGGGGAGCTGTTTTTT
14	NA	TRBV13	NA	TRBJ1-3	CASTSRGPGNTIYF	TGTGCCAGCACCTCCCGGGGTCCTGGAAACACCATATATTTT
16	NA	TRBV5-4	TRBD2	TRBJ2-3	CASSLGWREAGDTQYF	TGTGCCAGCAGCTTGGGGTGGCGGGAGGCAGGAGATACGCAGTATTTT
15	once	TRBV27	TRBD1	TRBJ1-4	CASSVSGGKNEKLFF	TGTGCCAGCAGCGTTTCAGGGGGCAAGAATGAAAAACTGTTTTTT
13	many	TRBV25-1	NA	TRBJ1-4	CATEDWGDEKLFF	TGTGCCACCGAGGACTGGGGGGATGAAAAACTGTTTTTT
14	few	TRBV10-3	TRBD1	TRBJ2-1	CAISGTGRYNEQFF	TGTGCCATCAGTGGGACAGGGCGTTACAATGAGCAGTTCTTC
14	NA	TRBV4-3	NA	TRBJ2-7	CASSQDLQGYEQYF	TGCGCCAGCAGCCAAGATCTGCAGGGATACGAGCAGTACTTC
14	NA	TRBV4-2	TRBD1	TRBJ1-1	CASSSQGGNTEAFF	TGTGCCAGCAGCTCCCAGGGGGGGAACACTGAAGCTTTCTTT
18	NA	TRBV14	TRBD2	TRBJ2-3	CASSHGLAGGHGTDTQYF	TGTGCCAGCAGCCATGGACTAGCGGGAGGGCATGGCACAGATACGCAGTATTTT
14	NA	TRBV7-9	TRBD1	TRBJ2-7	CASSSPDRVREQYF	TGTGCCAGCAGCTCCCCTGACAGGGTTCGCGAGCAGTACTTC
12	NA	TRBV6-6	NA	TRBJ2-1	CASETPRNEQFF	TGTGCCAGCGAGACCCCGCGGAATGAGCAGTTCTTC
16	NA	TRBV6-5	NA	TRBJ2-1	CASSYSNQGGVNEQFF	TGTGCCAGCAGTTACTCGAATCAGGGGGGAGTCAATGAGCAGTTCTTC
15	once	TRBV5-1	TRBD1	TRBJ2-3	CASSLAGTGADTQYF	TGCGCCAGCAGCTTGGCCGGGACAGGGGCAGATACGCAGTATTTT
14	NA	TRBV9	NA	TRBJ1-2	CASSKDSLSYGYTF	TGTGCCAGCAGCAAGGACAGTCTCTCCTATGGCTACACCTTC
16	NA	TRBV4-1	NA	TRBJ2-1	CASSQGLARRYNEQFF	TGCGCCAGCAGCCAGGGCCTAGCGAGGCGCTACAATGAGCAGTTCTTC
13	few	TRBV5-1	NA	TRBJ1-2	CASSLGGDFGYTF	TGCGCCAGCAGCTTGGGAGGTGACTTCGGCTACACCTTC
15	NA	TRBV5-1	TRBD2	TRBJ2-1	CASSLGTSGINEQFF	TGCGCCAGCAGCTTGGGTACTAGCGGGATCAATGAGCAGTTCTTC
13	once	TRBV7-9	TRBD1	TRBJ2-7	CASSLSGGGEQYF	TGTGCCAGCAGCCTATCAGGGGGCGGCGAGCAGTACTTC
14	NA	TRBV4-1	NA	TRBJ2-2	CASSQDFSTGELFF	TGCGCCAGCAGCCAAGATTTCTCCACCGGGGAGCTGTTTTTT
11	NA	TRBV5-5	NA	TRBJ2-2	CASSSVGELFF	TGTGCCAGCAGCTCCGTCGGGGAGCTGTTTTTT
17	NA	TRBV19	NA	TRBJ1-5	CASRQAQTVYSNQPQHF	TGTGCCAGTAGACAAGCCCAGACAGTTTATAGCAATCAGCCCCAGCATTTT
17	NA	TRBV11-2	NA	TRBJ1-1	CASSQTSRTDGGTEAFF	TGTGCCAGCAGCCAGACCAGTAGGACAGACGGAGGCACTGAAGCTTTCTTT
14	NA	TRBV4-3	NA	TRBJ2-7	CASSQDIGSYEQYF	TGCGCCAGCAGCCAAGATATCGGCTCCTACGAGCAGTACTTC
13	NA	TRBV19	TRBD1	TRBJ1-2	CASKVDRGPGYTF	TGTGCCAGTAAGGTGGACAGGGGGCCTGGCTACACCTTC
15	NA	TRBV7-9	NA	TRBJ2-7	CASSLEAGFSYEQYF	TGTGCCAGCAGCTTAGAAGCGGGTTTCTCCTACGAGCAGTACTTC
15	NA	TRBV6-4	TRBD1	TRBJ2-3	CASSDSTGGADTQYF	TGTGCCAGCAGTGACTCTACAGGGGGCGCAGATACGCAGTATTTT
13	NA	TRBV2	NA	TRBJ1-1	CAELPGINTEAFF	TGTGCCGAGCTCCCAGGGATAAACACTGAAGCTTTCTTT
14	NA	TRBV30	NA	TRBJ2-3	CAWSASLSTDTQYF	TGTGCCTGGAGTGCTAGCCTGAGCACAGATACGCAGTATTTT
12	few	TRBV25-1	NA	TRBJ1-1	CASSELGGGAFF	TGTGCTAGCAGTGAATTGGGCGGGGGGGCTTTCTTT
15	NA	TRBV29-1	TRBD1	TRBJ2-7	CSVEDDRASSYEQYF	TGCAGCGTTGAAGACGACAGGGCAAGCTCCTACGAGCAGTACTTC
18	NA	TRBV4-2	TRBD2	TRBJ2-3	CASSQDASSGRSTDTQYF	TGTGCCAGCAGCCAAGATGCTTCTAGCGGGAGAAGCACTGATACGCAGTATTTT
13	few	TRBV18	NA	TRBJ2-1	CASSSTTQREQFF	TGTGCCAGCTCATCCACAACCCAACGTGAGCAGTTCTTC
14	once	TRBV5-6	NA	TRBJ1-3	CASAWSWGGNTIYF	TGTGCCAGCGCTTGGAGTTGGGGCGGAAACACCATATATTTT